The entry that follows covers one T cell receptor (beta chain) sequence. What it binds is unknown. The donors gave bone marrow, and they were healthy. This specimen comes from a study of cytomegalovirus exposure and HLA in healthy donors. Study details: Assignment to the Caucasian-associated ancestry cluster applied to approximately 80% of the approximately 360 genotyped donors.

Germline CDR1 SGHTA, CDR2 FQGTGA. Losses at the gene ends were 1 base for V and 5 bases for J; bases not matched to a gene: 0. CDR3 length: 14 residues. Regarding the study as a whole: Reportedly, HLA-A and HLA-B alleles of most subjects were accurately predicted from TCR beta. Previous analysis showed most TCR beta V segments were productive about 87% or about 30% of the time.

The primer mix had 60 Vbeta and 13 Jbeta primers. Clones were sequenced by immunoSEQ multiplex PCR, and TCRdb holds only the in-frame ones, with some missing. The table has hundreds of thousands of clones, approximately 90% seen once. J is TRBJ2-2 and V is TRBV7-3, with 8 bases fitting TRBD1. Sequenced input: PBMCs. This clonotype was obtained from a young woman in good health and CMV-seronegative. CDR3 sequence reads: CASSLRQGTGELFF. The CDR3 bases are TGTGCCAGCAGCTTAAGACAGGGGACCGGGGAGCTGTTTTTT. The full variable domain, its missing parts supplied by reference TRBV7-3 and TRBJ2-2, is GAGVSQTPSNKVTEKGKYVELRCDPISGHTALYWYRQSLGQGPEFLIYFQGTGAADDSGLPNDRFFAVRPEGSVSTLKIQRTERGDSAVYLCASSLRQGTGELFFGEGSRLTVL.